The 13 T cell receptor beta chains below were found in one sample sequenced in a study of response to subunit inactivated influenza vaccine. Using its own MiXCR run on the RT-PCR reads, TCRdb lists one record per CDR3 protein. The sample holds 450,000 to 550,000 distinct CDR3 sequences, 25% seen once. The sequences come from CD4+ T cells sorted from PBMCs, collected roughly 5 days after vaccination. These receptor sequences come from a man aged 50-59 years who received an inactivated influenza vaccine.

This clonotype was detected a few times. The J gene is TRBJ2-7, the V gene TRBV7-8; D uncertain. The germline V gene encodes CDR1 SGHVS and CDR2 FQNEAQ. Trimming took off 5 bases at V and 0 bases at J, with 17 bases between the two ends. CDR3 length: 16 amino acids. As DNA, the CDR3 is TGTGCCAGCAGCCCCCCAGTGGGTAGCAGCTCCTACGAGCAGTACTTC. Its translation is CASSPPVGSSSYEQYF.

There are a few counts of this clonotype. V usage is TRBV5-1 and J usage is TRBJ2-7; 7 bases map to TRBD2. Germline loops: CDR1 SGHRS, CDR2 YFSETQ. After removal of 5 bases from V and 5 bases from J, the junction contained 10 bases not matched to a gene. The CDR3 length is 14 residues. This CDR3 reads CASRLGTNFDEQYF. As DNA, the CDR3 is TGCGCCAGCAGGCTCGGGACTAATTTTGACGAGCAGTACTTC.

The chain couples TRBV11-2 to TRBJ2-5; no clear D gene. CDR1 is SGHAT and CDR2 is FQNNGV in the germline V gene. The CDR3 totals 14 residues. Trimming took 6 bases from V and 5 from J, leaving 16 bases between them. CDR3 DNA: TGTGCCAGCAGGGAGAGGAGCAGATCGGAGACCCAGTACTTC. Its translation: CASRERSRSETQYF.

The rearrangement links TRBV12-3 or TRBV12-4 to TRBJ1-4; D gene unclear. V was pared by 1 base and J by 5 bases, with 29 bases between. The CDR3 is 21 amino acids. CDR3 sequence reads: CASSLVLRYGRDTTLNEKLFF. The DNA for the CDR3 is TGTGCCAGCAGTTTAGTCCTTCGGTATGGGAGAGACACGACTTTAAATGAAAAACTGTTTTTT.

The chain has TRBV14 and TRBJ2-1, with 9 bases aligning to TRBD2. V shed 3 bases and J 4 bases; nucleotides not matched to a gene: 10. The CDR3 covers 17 residues. Germline V gene data show CDR1 as SGHDN and CDR2 as FVKESK. The CDR3 spells CASSHSSGRPLYNEQFF. CDR3 DNA sequence: TGTGCCAGCAGCCATTCGAGCGGGAGGCCCCTTTACAATGAGCAGTTCTTC.

There are a few counts of this clonotype. The chain recombines TRBV14 with TRBJ1-2; the D is unclear. The length of the CDR3 is 13 residues. The germline CDR1 and CDR2 sequences are SGHDN and FVKESK. V was pared by 0 bases and J by 1 base, with 3 bases between. CDR3 protein: CASSQELNYGYTF. DNA for the CDR3: TGTGCCAGCAGCCAAGAGCTTAACTATGGCTACACCTTC.

This chain joins TRBV4-1 and TRBJ2-2; D is undetermined. The CDR3 sequence is 16 residues long. Looked up from germline, CDR1 is MGHRA and CDR2 is YSYEKL. V gave up 5 bases and J gave up 1 base, with 14 bases separating them. The DNA for the CDR3 is TGCGCCAGCAGCGCCACCGCTGGGATGAACACCGGGGAGCTGTTTTTT. It translates to CASSATAGMNTGELFF.

The CDR3 reads CAIKNGLNTEAFF. The CDR3 coding sequence is TGTGCCATCAAGAACGGGCTGAACACTGAAGCTTTCTTT. This rearrangement joins TRBV10-3 to TRBJ1-1, with D unclear. CDR3 length: 13 residues. Germline V lookup: CDR1 ENHRY, CDR2 SYGVKD. V shed 7 bases and J shed 0 bases, with 9 bases lying between them.

V gene TRBV12-3 or TRBV12-4 combines with J gene TRBJ2-7; TRBD1 agrees at 9 bases. V lost 7 bases to trimming and J lost 6 bases; unmatched junction nucleotides: 10. The CDR3 spans 14 residues. CDR3 nucleotide sequence: TGTGCCAGCACCTTGACAGGGGGATACATCGAGCAGTACTTC. It encodes CASTLTGGYIEQYF.

This clonotype was picked up a small number of times. The chain has TRBV5-1 and TRBJ2-2; 10 nucleotides match TRBD1. This CDR3 comprises 16 residues. Germline CDR1 SGHRS, CDR2 YFSETQ. The J segment lost 0 bases and the V segment lost 4 bases, leaving 3 bases of the junction unmatched. This CDR3 is CASSDGTGANTGELFF. In DNA form, the CDR3 reads TGCGCCAGCAGCGACGGGACAGGGGCGAACACCGGGGAGCTGTTTTTT.

V usage is TRBV5-1 and J usage is TRBJ1-2; D is uncertain. V lost 4 bases and J lost 4, with 11 bases in between. The CDR3 length is 13 residues. Germline-derived CDR1 and CDR2 are SGHRS and YFSETQ. CDR3 coding DNA: TGCGCCAGCAGCCCCTCCTGGGGCTATGGCTACACCTTC. It is translated as CASSPSWGYGYTF.

This clonotype appeared a few times. The DNA of the CDR3 is TGCGCCAGCAGCTTCACAGTCGATAACCAGGACGAGCAGTACTTC. This encodes CASSFTVDNQDEQYF. V is TRBV5-1 and J is TRBJ2-7; D remains ambiguous. The germline V gene has CDR1 SGHRS and CDR2 YFSETQ. The CDR3 runs 15 residues. V gave up 2 bases and J gave up 5 bases, with 17 bases separating them.

This chain links TRBV20-1 with TRBJ2-7; D remains unclear. Germline lookup yields CDR1 DFQATT and CDR2 SNEGSKA (reference sequence). This CDR3 has 11 amino acids. V lost 0 bases to trimming and J lost 9 bases, with 9 bases between them. The CDR3 is CSARDIGGQYF. The CDR3 nucleotides are TGCAGTGCTAGAGATATTGGCGGGCAGTACTTC.